This T cell receptor (beta chain) was sequenced in a study of cytomegalovirus exposure and HLA in healthy donors. Broader study findings: In all likelihood, a cluster of highly shared sequence variants was a sequencing artifact.

PCR employed 60 Vbeta and 13 Jbeta primers. Data came from immunoSEQ multiplex PCR; TCRdb stores just in-frame clones and leaves some out. The profile covers 90,000 to 120,000 clones, with about 68% appearing a single time and 12% to 15% taken by the ten largest. This CDR3 has 14 amino acids. Germline V lookup: CDR1 SGHDT, CDR2 YYEEEE. The V and J ends lost 2 bases and 4 bases, in that order; junction bases with no gene match: 3. On this clone itself: Its antigen is not identified.

The rearrangement links TRBV5-6 to TRBJ2-3; 8 nucleotides line up with TRBD2. The sample comprised PBMCs. The sequence came from a male donor in good health and CMV-seropositive. The CDR3, as DNA: TGTGCCAGCAGCTTATGGACTAGCCCAGATACGCAGTATTTT. Its protein product is CASSLWTSPDTQYF.